The present T cell receptor beta chain was sequenced within a study of T cell repertoires in cytomegalovirus infection. About the study: Carrying CMV and the relevant HLA type showed in public TCR beta signatures. Regarding the study as a whole: The cumulative frequency of public TCR beta families distinguished individuals who carried CMV together with the relevant HLA. Clonotypes of TCR beta that were HLA-C-restricted and CMV-specific dominated the ex vivo response.

Concerning this clonotype: Its antigen is currently unknown.

TCRdb analysed the reads with MiXCR anew, one entry per CDR3 protein. Seen here are just over 150,000 distinct CDR3 sequences, 23% observed once, and the top ten hold 11%. Losses at the gene ends were 3 bases for V and 0 bases for J; bases not matched to a gene: 1. Germline V lookup: CDR1 DFQATT, CDR2 SNEGSKA (reference sequence). This CDR3 is 13 amino acids long. The receptor was isolated from a human donor in good health (CMV status not recorded). Some clones in this sample may be carry-over from other donors' samples. The chain recombines TRBV20-1 with TRBJ2-7; 8 bases align to TRBD2. Sample: PBMCs. This CDR3 is CSASGRASYEQYF. As DNA, the CDR3 is TGCAGTGCTAGCGGGAGGGCCTCCTACGAGCAGTACTTC.